The TCR beta chain under discussion was sequenced for a study of blood T cell repertoires in COVID-19. Study-level information: Sites across the United States, Italy and Spain contributed samples from acute and convalescent COVID-19.

Across 20 to 25 US areas, participants ranged in age from 18 to 89 years. Donors in Cohort 3 who had recovered were those with two negative PCRs, healthcare professional clearance, or resolution of their symptoms. Source study methods: Reference gene primer amplification gave nucleated cell count estimates. The repertoire was sequenced with immunoSEQ multiplex PCR; TCRdb's copy has only in-frame clones and lacks some. V, J and clone size are those of that table, while D and trimming were read from the DNA. Among roughly 250,000 clones, about 93% were seen once, and the ten largest hold approximately 2%. This CDR3 is built from 16 residues. After removal of 3 bases from V and 6 bases from J, the junction contained 7 bases not matched to a gene. Germline loops: CDR1 LGHDT, CDR2 YNNKEL (reference sequence).

This clonotype originated in a woman younger than 35 who had recovered from COVID-19. V gene TRBV3-1 (or the pseudogene TRBV3-2) combines with J gene TRBJ2-1; 11 bases align to TRBD2. The source material was PBMCs or T cells enriched from blood (not recorded which). CDR3 DNA sequence: TGTGCCAGCAGCCACCTCCTAGCGGGAGGCGTCAATGAGCAGTTCTTC. This gives the protein CASSHLLAGGVNEQFF.